A selection of T cell receptor beta chains follows, all from one sample in a study of CD8+CD57+ T cells in acquired aplastic anemia. TCRdb re-derived calls from the reads in MiXCR, one entry per CDR3 protein. This table has 150,000 or so distinct CDR3 sequences, 45% to 55% appearing once. The sample consisted of sorted CD4+, CD8+, or CD8+CD57+ T cells (not recorded which) from PBMCs. These receptors all stem from a human donor with aplastic anemia. CDR3s include the opening cysteine and the closing phenylalanine or tryptophan. D genes are given only for firm matches. Some rows have no size entry. The others give once, few or many, or a class for an expanded clone.

J: TRBJ2-7
length: 14
V: TRBV29-1
D: TRBD1
size: .
DNA: TGCAGCGCTACCGTCCGCTCCGGGACAGGGGAACAGTACTTC
CDR3: CSATVRSGTGEQYF

J: TRBJ1-1
length: 13
V: TRBV29-1
D: .
size: .
DNA: TGCAGCGGAACCAGATCCTGGGACACTGAAGCTTTCTTT
CDR3: CSGTRSWDTEAFF

J: TRBJ1-2
length: 12
V: TRBV6-1
D: TRBD1
size: many
DNA: TGTGCCAGCAGGCAGGGGGTGAATGGCTACACCTTC
CDR3: CASRQGVNGYTF

J: TRBJ2-7
length: 16
V: TRBV7-8
D: .
size: medium-sized
DNA: TGTGCCAGCAGCTTGAGGCAGACTGGGATCTCCTACGAGCAGTACTTC
CDR3: CASSLRQTGISYEQYF

J: TRBJ2-1
length: 15
V: TRBV19
D: .
size: .
DNA: TGTGCCAGTAGTATGGGGGGATTAACCTACAATGAGCAGTTCTTC
CDR3: CASSMGGLTYNEQFF

J: TRBJ1-2
length: 13
V: TRBV7-3
D: .
size: .
DNA: TGTGCCAGCAGCTTACCTGGGGCGTATGGCTACACCTTC
CDR3: CASSLPGAYGYTF

J: TRBJ2-3
length: 14
V: TRBV7-2
D: .
size: many
DNA: TGTGCCAGCAGCTTAGCGCGAGCCGCAGATACGCAGTATTTT
CDR3: CASSLARAADTQYF

J: TRBJ2-7
length: 15
V: TRBV7-2
D: .
size: .
DNA: TGTGCCAGCAGCTTAGCCGGCCTTGCCTCCTACGAGCAGTACTTC
CDR3: CASSLAGLASYEQYF

J: TRBJ2-3
length: 13
V: TRBV7-6
D: .
size: few
DNA: TGTGCCAGCAGCGCGAGGGCTGCAGATACGCAGTATTTT
CDR3: CASSARAADTQYF

J: TRBJ2-2
length: 14
V: TRBV7-6
D: .
size: .
DNA: TGTGCCAGCAGCTTAGGGGAGCCGACCGGGGAGCTGTTTTTT
CDR3: CASSLGEPTGELFF

J: TRBJ1-6
length: 12
V: TRBV7-2
D: .
size: .
DNA: TGTGCCAGCAGCTTAAGTACACAGCACCTCCACTTT
CDR3: CASSLSTQHLHF

J: TRBJ1-4
length: 17
V: TRBV27
D: TRBD1
size: .
DNA: TGTGCCAGCAGTCGTTCACAGGGGATCGTTACTAATGAAAAACTGTTTTTT
CDR3: CASSRSQGIVTNEKLFF

J: TRBJ2-3
length: 15
V: TRBV11-1
D: TRBD2
size: .
DNA: TGTGCCAGCAGCTTACGGACTAGCGGGACAGATACGCAGTATTTT
CDR3: CASSLRTSGTDTQYF

J: TRBJ1-1
length: 13
V: TRBV20-1
D: .
size: many
DNA: TGCAGTGCTCTCCAACCTAACGCCAGGGAAGCTTTCTTT
CDR3: CSALQPNAREAFF

J: TRBJ1-6
length: 14
V: TRBV20-1
D: .
size: many
DNA: TGCAGTGCCACTAGGACCATCGGGGATTCACCCCTCCACTTT
CDR3: CSATRTIGDSPLHF

J: TRBJ1-1
length: 14
V: TRBV7-9
D: .
size: many
DNA: TGTGCCAGCAGCTTAGCGGGGGGAGATAGAGAAGCTTTCTTT
CDR3: CASSLAGGDREAFF

J: TRBJ2-1
length: 14
V: TRBV2
D: .
size: .
DNA: TGTGCCAGCATGGCGGGCGGCCCCTACAATGAGCAGTTCTTC
CDR3: CASMAGGPYNEQFF

J: TRBJ1-3
length: 16
V: TRBV4-3
D: TRBD1
size: .
DNA: TGCGCCAGCAGCCACCCCGGGACAGGGACGGGAAACACCATATATTTT
CDR3: CASSHPGTGTGNTIYF

J: TRBJ1-6
length: 15
V: TRBV19
D: TRBD1
size: many
DNA: TGTGCCAGTAGGACAGGGGGCGCATATAATTCACCCCTCCACTTT
CDR3: CASRTGGAYNSPLHF

J: TRBJ2-1
length: 15
V: TRBV7-9
D: .
size: many
DNA: TGTGCCAGCAGCTTAGAGTGGAACCCCGGAAGTGAGCAGTTCTTC
CDR3: CASSLEWNPGSEQFF

J: TRBJ1-4
length: 19
V: TRBV9
D: TRBD1
size: few
DNA: TGTGCCAGCAGCCCCCCTTTTCGGACAGGGAGAAGGGCGGATGAAAAACTGTTTTTT
CDR3: CASSPPFRTGRRADEKLFF

J: TRBJ2-6
length: 13
V: TRBV15
D: .
size: few
DNA: TGTGCCACCAAAAACTCTGGGGCCAACGTCCTGACTTTC
CDR3: CATKNSGANVLTF

J: TRBJ1-1
length: 17
V: TRBV7-9
D: TRBD1
size: many
DNA: TGTGCCAGCAGCCTACGGGACAGGAGGGCCCCGAACACTGAAGCTTTCTTT
CDR3: CASSLRDRRAPNTEAFF

J: TRBJ2-5
length: 14
V: TRBV6-1
D: .
size: .
DNA: TGTGCCAGCAGTAGAACAGGGTACCAAGAGACCCAGTACTTC
CDR3: CASSRTGYQETQYF

J: TRBJ2-2
length: 15
V: TRBV2
D: TRBD1
size: .
DNA: TGTGCCAGCACACCGGGACAGGGGAACACCGGGGAGCTGTTTTTT
CDR3: CASTPGQGNTGELFF

J: TRBJ2-2
length: 12
V: TRBV7-2
D: .
size: once
DNA: TGTGCCAGCAGCTTAGGGATACGGGAGCTGTTTTTT
CDR3: CASSLGIRELFF

J: TRBJ2-2
length: 14
V: TRBV20-1
D: .
size: many
DNA: TGCAGTGCTAGGCCCCTCCTAGCTGCCGGGGAGCTGTTTTTT
CDR3: CSARPLLAAGELFF

J: TRBJ1-4
length: 11
V: TRBV6-6
D: .
size: many
DNA: TGTGCCAGCCAAAACGGCGAAAAACTGTTTTTT
CDR3: CASQNGEKLFF

J: TRBJ2-7
length: 14
V: TRBV19
D: TRBD2
size: many
DNA: TGTGCCAGTACCACACTAGCGGGAGGTCGCGAGCAGTACTTC
CDR3: CASTTLAGGREQYF

J: TRBJ2-7
length: 14
V: TRBV27
D: .
size: many
DNA: TGTGCCAGCAGTTTGGGAGAGGGGACCTACGAGCAGTACTTC
CDR3: CASSLGEGTYEQYF

J: TRBJ1-4
length: 13
V: TRBV20-1
D: .
size: .
DNA: TGCAGTGCGATGGGGGAGGTTAATGAAAAACTGTTTTTT
CDR3: CSAMGEVNEKLFF

J: TRBJ2-7
length: 13
V: TRBV7-3
D: .
size: .
DNA: TGTGCCAGCAGCCCCCAATCTGGCTACGAGCAGTACTTC
CDR3: CASSPQSGYEQYF

J: TRBJ1-1
length: 14
V: TRBV18
D: .
size: once
DNA: TGTGCCAGTTCACCCACAGGACGGGGTACTGAAGCTTTCTTT
CDR3: CASSPTGRGTEAFF

J: TRBJ2-3
length: 11
V: TRBV20-1
D: .
size: many
DNA: TGCAGTGCTAGTTCTACAGATACGCAGTATTTT
CDR3: CSASSTDTQYF

J: TRBJ2-1
length: 15
V: TRBV12-3/TRBV12-4
D: TRBD1
size: many
DNA: TGTGCCAGCAGTTCCGGACAGGGCACCTACAATGAGCAGTTCTTC
CDR3: CASSSGQGTYNEQFF

J: TRBJ2-7
length: 16
V: TRBV12-3/TRBV12-4
D: TRBD2
size: many
DNA: TGTGCCAGCAGTCGTGGACTAGCGGGTCCTGACTACGAGCAGTACTTC
CDR3: CASSRGLAGPDYEQYF

J: TRBJ2-1
length: 15
V: TRBV5-1
D: .
size: many
DNA: TGTGCCAGCAGCCGGGACGGTAGCTCCTACAATGAGCAGTTCTTC
CDR3: CASSRDGSSYNEQFF

J: TRBJ2-7
length: 13
V: TRBV6-5
D: .
size: .
DNA: TGTGCCAGCAGTTACTCGAACTCCTACGAGCAGTACTTC
CDR3: CASSYSNSYEQYF

J: TRBJ2-5
length: 14
V: TRBV19
D: .
size: .
DNA: TGTGCCAGTAGTATGAGGCAGGGAAGAGAGACCCAGTACTTC
CDR3: CASSMRQGRETQYF

J: TRBJ1-3
length: 17
V: TRBV19
D: TRBD1
size: many
DNA: TGTGCCAGTAGTATAGTGGGACAGTCCTTCTCTGGAAACACCATATATTTT
CDR3: CASSIVGQSFSGNTIYF

J: TRBJ2-7
length: 11
V: TRBV2
D: .
size: medium-sized
DNA: TGTGCCAGCAGGAACAACTACGAGCAGTACTTC
CDR3: CASRNNYEQYF

J: TRBJ2-1
length: 12
V: TRBV24-1
D: .
size: many
DNA: TGTGCCACGGGAGGTGCCTACAATGAGCAGTTCTTC
CDR3: CATGGAYNEQFF

J: TRBJ1-5
length: 13
V: TRBV2
D: .
size: .
DNA: TGTGCCAGCAGTTACTCGTCCAATCAGCCCCAGCATTTT
CDR3: CASSYSSNQPQHF

J: TRBJ2-1
length: 14
V: TRBV20-1
D: .
size: .
DNA: TGCAGTGCCAGGGCGTTGGGTTCCCACAATGAGCAGTTCTTC
CDR3: CSARALGSHNEQFF

J: TRBJ2-2
length: 15
V: TRBV19
D: .
size: many
DNA: TGTGCCAGTAAGCCTACGGGACCAAACACCGGGGAGCTGTTTTTT
CDR3: CASKPTGPNTGELFF

J: TRBJ2-5
length: 14
V: TRBV19
D: TRBD1
size: many
DNA: TGTGCCAGTAGTACCACGACAGGGTGGGAGACCCAGTACTTC
CDR3: CASSTTTGWETQYF

J: TRBJ1-2
length: 15
V: TRBV5-8
D: TRBD1
size: many
DNA: TGTGCCAGCAGATCAGATATGACAGGGGGCTATGGCTACACCTTC
CDR3: CASRSDMTGGYGYTF

J: TRBJ1-2
length: 12
V: TRBV19
D: .
size: few
DNA: TGTGCCAGTAGTGCGCAGGGCTATGGCTACACCTTC
CDR3: CASSAQGYGYTF

J: TRBJ2-7
length: 13
V: TRBV20-1
D: .
size: .
DNA: TGCAGTGCTAGAGGGACAGAGCCCTACGAGCAGTACTTC
CDR3: CSARGTEPYEQYF

J: TRBJ2-6
length: 18
V: TRBV18
D: .
size: .
DNA: TGTGCCAGCTCACCTAGGGGACCGACGGAATCTGGGGCCAACGTCCTGACTTTC
CDR3: CASSPRGPTESGANVLTF

J: TRBJ1-1
length: 14
V: TRBV2
D: .
size: .
DNA: TGTGCCAGCAGGGGGGACATCATGAACACTGAAGCTTTCTTT
CDR3: CASRGDIMNTEAFF

J: TRBJ2-1
length: 14
V: TRBV10-2
D: TRBD2
size: .
DNA: TGCGCCAGCAGAGGGGACTACCAATACAATGAGCAGTTCTTC
CDR3: CASRGDYQYNEQFF

J: TRBJ1-1
length: 14
V: TRBV6-4
D: .
size: few
DNA: TGTGCCAGCAGTGAGTCAGGGGAACGCACTGAAGCTTTCTTT
CDR3: CASSESGERTEAFF

J: TRBJ2-5
length: 15
V: TRBV20-1
D: TRBD2
size: few
DNA: TGCAGTGCTACCGGGACTAGCGGGCCTCAAGAGACCCAGTACTTC
CDR3: CSATGTSGPQETQYF

J: TRBJ2-3
length: 14
V: TRBV7-2
D: .
size: .
DNA: TGTGCCAGCAGCTTAGCGCATATTCCAGATACGCAGTATTTT
CDR3: CASSLAHIPDTQYF

J: TRBJ2-4
length: 14
V: TRBV30
D: .
size: few
DNA: TGTGCCTGGAGTGGATCTCGACAGGCAAACATTCAGTACTTC
CDR3: CAWSGSRQANIQYF

J: TRBJ2-1
length: 15
V: TRBV10-3
D: .
size: few
DNA: TGTGCCATCAGTGCCGGCACAGGGAAAGGTAATGAGCAGTTCTTC
CDR3: CAISAGTGKGNEQFF